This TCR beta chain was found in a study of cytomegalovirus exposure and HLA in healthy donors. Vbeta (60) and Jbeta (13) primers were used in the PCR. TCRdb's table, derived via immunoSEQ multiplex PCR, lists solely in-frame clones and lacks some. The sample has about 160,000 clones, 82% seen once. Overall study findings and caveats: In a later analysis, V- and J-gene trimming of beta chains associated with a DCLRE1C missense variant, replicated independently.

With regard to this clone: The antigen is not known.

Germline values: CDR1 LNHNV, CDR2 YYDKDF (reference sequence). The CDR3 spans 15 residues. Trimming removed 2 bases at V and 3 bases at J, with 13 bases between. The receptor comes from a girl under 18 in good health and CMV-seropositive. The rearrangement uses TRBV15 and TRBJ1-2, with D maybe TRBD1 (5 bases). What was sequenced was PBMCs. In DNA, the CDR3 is TGTGCCACCAGCAGAACTAATGACAGCGACTATGGCTACACCTTC. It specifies CATSRTNDSDYGYTF. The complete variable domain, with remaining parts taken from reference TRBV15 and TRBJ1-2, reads DAMVIQNPRYQVTQFGKPVTLSCSQTLNHNVMYWYQQKSSQAPKLLFHYYDKDFNNEADTPDNFQSRRPNTSFCFLDIRSPGLGDTAMYLCATSRTNDSDYGYTFGSGTRLTVV.